Shown below are 14 T cell receptor beta chains from a single sample sequenced in a study of early T cells in non-severe SARS-CoV-2 infection (dated by TCRdb to the early 2020s). Libraries were built with 5' RACE. Sequencing used a NextSeq 500. TCRdb applied fastp at Q25 and MiXCR to the public reads, then kept only in-frame beta chains. Every entry covers one CDR3 protein and lists the most common genes and DNA from its rows. The sample profile shows approximately 99,000 distinct CDR3 sequences; about 12% of them were found once. The ten most abundant clones make up 3% to 3.5% of the sample. The material sequenced was whole blood. These receptors originate from an adult who was a healthcare worker with PCR-confirmed SARS-CoV-2 infection or an uninfected control (not recorded which).

This chain joins TRBV30 and TRBJ1-3; D possibly corresponds to TRBD1 (5 bases). Trimming took 5 bases from V and 7 from J, leaving 12 bases between them. The germline V gene encodes CDR1 GTSNPN and CDR2 SVGIG (reference sequence). The CDR3 is 12 amino acids. The CDR3 coding sequence is TGTGCCTGGTGGGGCCTGCGGAACACCATATATTTT. Encoded protein: CAWWGLRNTIYF.

The chain recombines TRBV11-2 with TRBJ1-4; possibly TRBD1 for D (6 bases). CDR1 is SGHAT and CDR2 is FQNNGV in the germline V gene. There are 16 residues in the CDR3. Trimming removed 1 base at V and 6 bases at J, with 15 bases between. The CDR3 sequence: CASSLGYREDDEKLFF. The CDR3 nucleotides read TGTGCCAGCAGCTTAGGATACAGGGAGGATGATGAAAAACTGTTTTTT.

This clonotype appeared a few times. V is TRBV4-1 and J is TRBJ2-5; TRBD1 matches at 11 bases. The CDR3 has 14 residues. Germline V lookup: CDR1 MGHRA, CDR2 YSYEKL. V shed 5 bases and J 5 bases; nucleotides not matched to a gene: 4. The CDR3 spells CASSSRDRGETQYF. CDR3 coding DNA: TGCGCCAGCAGCAGCCGGGACAGGGGGGAGACCCAGTACTTC.

The DNA of the CDR3 is TGCGCCAGCAGCACGGGGACTAGCGAGAACACCGGGGAGCTGTTTTTT. This encodes CASSTGTSENTGELFF. The genes are TRBV5-1 and TRBJ2-2; TRBD2 agrees at 10 bases. With 4 bases clipped from V and 1 base from J, the junction kept 4 bases outside the gene matches. Germline V lookup: CDR1 SGHRS, CDR2 YFSETQ. This CDR3 has 16 amino acids. The full variable domain, with the rest looked up from reference TRBV5-1 and TRBJ2-2, is KAGVTQTPRYLIKTRGQQVTLSCSPISGHRSVSWYQQTPGQGLQFLFEYFSETQRNKGNFPGRFSGRQFSNSRSEMNVSTLELGDSALYLCASSTGTSENTGELFFGEGSRLTVL.

This chain connects TRBV20-1 to TRBJ2-7, with D perhaps TRBD1 or TRBD2 (5 bases each). Trimming left V 3 bases short and J 2 bases short, with 17 bases between. The germline V gene has CDR1 DFQATT and CDR2 SNEGSKA (reference sequence). The CDR3 length is 15 residues. The CDR3 nucleotides are TGCAGTGCTAGTGGCCTGGGGCAGGGACCCTACGAGCAGTACTTC. Amino acid sequence: CSASGLGQGPYEQYF.

The J gene is TRBJ2-7, the V gene TRBV11-3; the match to TRBD1 covers 9 bases. Germline values: CDR1 SGHNT, CDR2 YENEEA. The CDR3 runs 15 residues. V lost 4 bases to trimming and J lost 3 bases; unmatched junction nucleotides: 7. DNA for the CDR3: TGTGCCAGCAGCTCAGGGACAGGGAAAAACTACGAGCAGTACTTC. Amino acid sequence: CASSSGTGKNYEQYF.

The chain is built from TRBV20-1 and TRBJ2-7; D tentatively reads TRBD1 or TRBD2 (8 bases each). Trimming took off 3 bases at V and 6 bases at J, with 15 bases between the two ends. Germline V gene data show CDR1 as DFQATT and CDR2 as SNEGSKA (reference sequence). The CDR3 contains 13 residues. CDR3 region: CSASREGTGEQYF. The CDR3 DNA is TGCAGTGCTAGCCGGGAGGGGACAGGCGAGCAGTACTTC.

This clonotype was observed at least ten times. This rearrangement joins TRBV14 to TRBJ2-1; D is perhaps TRBD1 (6 bases). The germline CDR1 and CDR2 sequences are SGHDN and FVKESK. The CDR3 is 14 amino acids. V dropped 2 bases and J dropped 3 bases, with 8 bases sitting between them. CDR3 nucleotides: TGTGCCAGCAGCCAACAGGACAGCTACAATGAGCAGTTCTTC. Translation gives CASSQQDSYNEQFF.

The rearrangement links TRBV6-5 to TRBJ1-6; D not resolved. The germline V gene encodes CDR1 MNHEY and CDR2 SVGAGI. V lost 2 bases and J lost 9, with 14 bases in between. This CDR3 is 15 amino acids long. CDR3 protein: CASSYDHRDGSPLHF. The CDR3 coding sequence is TGTGCCAGCAGTTACGATCACAGAGATGGTTCACCCCTCCACTTT.

This clonotype was counted a few times. The chain carries TRBV9 and TRBJ2-1; D is perhaps TRBD2 (5 bases). The CDR3 has 15 residues. Germline V CDR1 and CDR2: SGDLS, YYNGEE. Trimming left V 0 bases short and J 7 bases short, with 14 bases between. CDR3 DNA sequence: TGTGCCAGCAGCGTAGCTAGAAGAGGGTCTAATGAGCAGTTCTTC. It codes for CASSVARRGSNEQFF. The complete variable domain, with remaining parts taken from reference TRBV9 and TRBJ2-1, reads DSGVTQTPKHLITATGQRVTLRCSPRSGDLSVYWYQQSLDQGLQFLIQYYNGEERAKGNILERFSAQQFPDLHSELNLSSLELGDSALYFCASSVARRGSNEQFFGPGTRLTVL.

This clonotype was found a few times. The gene calls are TRBV18 and TRBJ1-4; D ambiguous. Per germline, CDR1 KGHSH and CDR2 LQKENI. The CDR3 spans 13 residues. The V end lost 2 bases, the J end lost 7 bases, and 8 bases lay between the germline ends. CDR3 in DNA: TGTGCCAGCTCACCAGGACTAAGTGAAAAACTGTTTTTT. Translated: CASSPGLSEKLFF.

The rearrangement joins TRBV12-3 or TRBV12-4 to TRBJ1-1, with a possible D match to TRBD1 (6 bases). The CDR3 runs 15 residues. Trimming removed 2 bases from V and 3 bases from J, with 13 bases in between. CDR3: CASSLFGGADTEAFF. The CDR3 DNA reads as TGTGCCAGCAGTTTATTTGGGGGCGCGGACACTGAAGCTTTCTTT.

This clonotype showed up many times. The chain recombines TRBV29-1 with TRBJ2-3; D gene unclear. Trimming cost V 5 bases and J 4 bases, with 7 bases left between them. The CDR3 is 11 residues long. Germline V gene data show CDR1 as SQVTM and CDR2 as ANQGSEA. CDR3 nucleotide sequence: TGCAGCGTTCGACAATCAGATACGCAGTATTTT. Protein sequence: CSVRQSDTQYF.

There are many counts of this clonotype. The V gene is TRBV28, the J gene TRBJ2-1; 10 bases fit TRBD2. The CDR3 totals 16 residues. With V trimmed by 2 bases and J by 7 bases, 8 bases remained unmatched. Germline V lookup: CDR1 MDHEN, CDR2 SYDVKM. CDR3 region: CASSLGAGGPRNEQFF. The DNA of the CDR3 is TGTGCCAGCAGTTTAGGAGCGGGAGGGCCTCGAAATGAGCAGTTCTTC. Full variable domain (rest looked up from reference TRBV28 and TRBJ2-1): DVKVTQSSRYLVKRTGEKVFLECVQDMDHENMFWYRQDPGLGLRLIYFSYDVKMKEKGDIPEGYSVSREKKERFSLILESASTNQTSMYLCASSLGAGGPRNEQFFGPGTRLTVL.